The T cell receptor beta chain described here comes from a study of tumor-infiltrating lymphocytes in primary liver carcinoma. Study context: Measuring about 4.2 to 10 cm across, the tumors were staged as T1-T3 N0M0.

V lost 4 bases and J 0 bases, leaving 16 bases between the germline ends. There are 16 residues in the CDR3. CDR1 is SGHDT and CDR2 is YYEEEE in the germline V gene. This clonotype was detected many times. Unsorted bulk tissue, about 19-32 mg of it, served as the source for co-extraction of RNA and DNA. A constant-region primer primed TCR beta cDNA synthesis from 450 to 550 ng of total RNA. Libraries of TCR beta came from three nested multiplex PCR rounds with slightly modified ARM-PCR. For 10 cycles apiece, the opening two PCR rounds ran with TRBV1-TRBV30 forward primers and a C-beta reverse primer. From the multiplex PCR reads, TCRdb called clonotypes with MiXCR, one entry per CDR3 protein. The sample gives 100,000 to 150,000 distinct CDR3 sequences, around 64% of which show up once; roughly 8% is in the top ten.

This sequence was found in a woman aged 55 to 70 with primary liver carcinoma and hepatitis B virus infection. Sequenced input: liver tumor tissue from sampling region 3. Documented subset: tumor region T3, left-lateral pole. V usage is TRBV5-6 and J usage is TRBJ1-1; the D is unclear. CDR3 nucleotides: TGTGCCAGCAGCGTGATGCAGGCCCGATTGAACACTGAAGCTTTCTTT. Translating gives CASSVMQARLNTEAFF.